This T cell receptor (beta chain) was observed in a study of T-cell memory formation after mild COVID-19. Each CDR3 protein is one row after TCRdb ran MiXCR on the 5' RACE reads. The profile shows 110,000 or so distinct CDR3 sequences, 22% of them singletons. General observations from the study: Among clones peaking at day 37 in the second wave, SARS-CoV-2 specificity remained unconfirmed.

Regarding this clonotype: Its matching antigen is unknown.

This CDR3 is 14 amino acids long. Germline CDR1 and CDR2: SEHNR and FQNEAQ (reference sequence). V was cut by 5 bases and J by 1 base, with 11 bases left in between. Material for sequencing was PBMCs or a T cell subset sorted from them (not recorded which). The sequence was obtained from a man aged 18 to 29 who had mild COVID-19 (a few samples of this study predate the infection). Cell type and time point are not known. The chain uses TRBV7-9 and TRBJ1-1; D might be TRBD1 (5 bases). CDR3 region: CASSPGRANTEAFF. DNA of the CDR3: TGTGCCAGCAGCCCGGGCAGGGCGAACACTGAAGCTTTCTTT.